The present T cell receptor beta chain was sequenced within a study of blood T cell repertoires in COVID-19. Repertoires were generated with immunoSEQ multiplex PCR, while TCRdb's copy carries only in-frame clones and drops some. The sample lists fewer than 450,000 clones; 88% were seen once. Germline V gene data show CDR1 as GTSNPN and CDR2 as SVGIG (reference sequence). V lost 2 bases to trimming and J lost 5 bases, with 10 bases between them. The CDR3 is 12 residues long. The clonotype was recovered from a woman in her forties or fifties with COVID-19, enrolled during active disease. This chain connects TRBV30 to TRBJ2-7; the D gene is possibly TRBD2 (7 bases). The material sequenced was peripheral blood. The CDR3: CAWSRGGDEQYF. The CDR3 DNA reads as TGTGCCTGGAGTAGGGGGGGCGACGAGCAGTACTTC.